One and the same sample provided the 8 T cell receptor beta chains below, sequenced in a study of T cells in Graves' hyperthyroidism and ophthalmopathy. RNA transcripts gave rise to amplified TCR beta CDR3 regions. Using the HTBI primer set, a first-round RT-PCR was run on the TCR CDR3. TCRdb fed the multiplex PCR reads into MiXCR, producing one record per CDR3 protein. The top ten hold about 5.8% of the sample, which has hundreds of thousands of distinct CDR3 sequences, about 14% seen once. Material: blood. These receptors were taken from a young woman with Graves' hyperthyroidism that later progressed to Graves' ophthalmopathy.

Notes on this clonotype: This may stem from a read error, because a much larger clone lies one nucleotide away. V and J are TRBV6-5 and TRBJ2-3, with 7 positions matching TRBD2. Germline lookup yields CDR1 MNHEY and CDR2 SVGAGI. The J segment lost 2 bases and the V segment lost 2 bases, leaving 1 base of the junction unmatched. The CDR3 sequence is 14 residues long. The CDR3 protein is CASSYLAVTDTQYF. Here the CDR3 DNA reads TGTGCCAGCAGTTACCTAGCGGTCACAGATACGCAGTATTTT.

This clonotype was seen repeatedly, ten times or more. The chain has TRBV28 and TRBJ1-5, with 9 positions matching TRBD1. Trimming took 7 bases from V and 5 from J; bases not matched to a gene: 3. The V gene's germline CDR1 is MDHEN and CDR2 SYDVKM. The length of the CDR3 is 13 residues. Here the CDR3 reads CASNRQGDQPQHF. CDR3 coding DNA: TGTGCCAGCAACCGACAGGGGGATCAGCCCCAGCATTTT.

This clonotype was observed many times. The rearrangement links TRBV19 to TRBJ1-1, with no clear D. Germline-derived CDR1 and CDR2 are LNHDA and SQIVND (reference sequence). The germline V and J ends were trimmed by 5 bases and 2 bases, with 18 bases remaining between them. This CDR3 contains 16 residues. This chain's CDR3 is CASSPPLRRVNTEAFF. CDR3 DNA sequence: TGTGCCAGTAGTCCACCCTTGAGGCGGGTCAACACTGAAGCTTTCTTT.

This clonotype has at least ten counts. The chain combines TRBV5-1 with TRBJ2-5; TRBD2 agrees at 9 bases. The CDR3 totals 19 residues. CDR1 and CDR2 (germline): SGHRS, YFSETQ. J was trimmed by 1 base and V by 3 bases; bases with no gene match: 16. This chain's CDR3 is CASSSGGREGRRFQETQYF. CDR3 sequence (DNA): TGCGCCAGCAGCTCAGGGGGGCGGGAGGGCCGACGTTTCCAAGAGACCCAGTACTTC.

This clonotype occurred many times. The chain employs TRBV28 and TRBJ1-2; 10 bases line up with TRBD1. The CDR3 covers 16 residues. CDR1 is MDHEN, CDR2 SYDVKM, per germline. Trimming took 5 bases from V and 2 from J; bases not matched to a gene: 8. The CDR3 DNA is TGTGCCAGCAGTGTACGCCCGGGACAGGGGAACTATGGCTACACCTTC. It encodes CASSVRPGQGNYGYTF.

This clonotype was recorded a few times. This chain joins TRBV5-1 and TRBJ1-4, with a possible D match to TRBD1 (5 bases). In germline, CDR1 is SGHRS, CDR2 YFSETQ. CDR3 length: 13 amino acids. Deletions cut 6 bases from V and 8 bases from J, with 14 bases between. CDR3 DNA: TGCGCCAGCACTGAACAGGCGGGGGAAAAACTGTTTTTT. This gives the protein CASTEQAGEKLFF. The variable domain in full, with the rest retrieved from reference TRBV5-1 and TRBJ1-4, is KAGVTQTPRYLIKTRGQQVTLSCSPISGHRSVSWYQQTPGQGLQFLFEYFSETQRNKGNFPGRFSGRQFSNSRSEMNVSTLELGDSALYLCASTEQAGEKLFFGSGTQLSVL.

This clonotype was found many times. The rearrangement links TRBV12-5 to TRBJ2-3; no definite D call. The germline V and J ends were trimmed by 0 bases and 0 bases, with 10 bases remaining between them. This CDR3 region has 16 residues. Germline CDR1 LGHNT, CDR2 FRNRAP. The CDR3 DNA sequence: TGTGCTAGTGGTTTGGTACTGGCACTAAGCACAGATACGCAGTATTTT. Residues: CASGLVLALSTDTQYF.

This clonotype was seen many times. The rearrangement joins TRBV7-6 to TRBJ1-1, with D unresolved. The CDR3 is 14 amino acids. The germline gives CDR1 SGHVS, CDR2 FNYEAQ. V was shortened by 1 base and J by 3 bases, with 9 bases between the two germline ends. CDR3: CASSLGGEDTEAFF. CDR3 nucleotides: TGTGCCAGCAGCTTAGGAGGCGAGGACACTGAAGCTTTCTTT.